This entry features one TCR beta chain sequence. CDR1 is WSHSY, CDR2 SAAADI, per germline. The CDR3 extends over 14 amino acids. The junction had 7 bases not matched to a gene; V was cut back by 6 bases and J by 4 bases. The sample comes from a study of blood T cell repertoires in COVID-19. The data were produced by immunoSEQ multiplex PCR, yet TCRdb's version contains in-frame clones alone and is incomplete. The sample lists approximately 240,000 clones, 80% to 85% occurring once. Sequencing used peripheral blood. The chain couples TRBV10-2 to TRBJ1-1; the match to TRBD1 covers 8 bases. This receptor was identified in an older woman with acute or convalescent COVID-19. The CDR3 sequence: CASSAGGVGTEAFF. As DNA, the CDR3 is TGCGCCAGCAGCGCAGGGGGCGTGGGCACTGAAGCTTTCTTT.